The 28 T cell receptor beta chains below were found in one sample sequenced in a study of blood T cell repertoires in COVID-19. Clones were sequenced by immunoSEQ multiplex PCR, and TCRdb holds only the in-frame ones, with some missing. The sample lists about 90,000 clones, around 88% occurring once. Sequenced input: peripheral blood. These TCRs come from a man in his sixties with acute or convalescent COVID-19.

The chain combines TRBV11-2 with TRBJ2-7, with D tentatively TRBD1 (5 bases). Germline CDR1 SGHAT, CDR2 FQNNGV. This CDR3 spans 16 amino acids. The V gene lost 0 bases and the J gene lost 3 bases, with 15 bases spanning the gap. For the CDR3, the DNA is TGTGCCAGCAGCTTAGATCCAGGGATGAGGATCTACGAGCAGTACTTC. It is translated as CASSLDPGMRIYEQYF. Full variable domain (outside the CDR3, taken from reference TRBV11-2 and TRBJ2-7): EAGVAQSPRYKIIEKRQSVAFWCNPISGHATLYWYQQILGQGPKLLIQFQNNGVVDDSQLPKDRFSAERLKGVDSTLKIQPAKLEDSAVYLCASSLDPGMRIYEQYFGPGTRLTVT.

CDR3 in DNA: TGTGCCTGGGGACCGGGACAGGCCTTTTGGGGGGCCAACGTCCTGACTTTC. Translated, it gives CAWGPGQAFWGANVLTF. This chain uses TRBV30 with TRBJ2-6; 8 bases are a match to TRBD1. From germline, CDR1 is GTSNPN and CDR2 SVGIG (reference sequence). With V trimmed by 5 bases and J by 4 bases, 13 bases remained unmatched. The CDR3 has 17 amino acids.

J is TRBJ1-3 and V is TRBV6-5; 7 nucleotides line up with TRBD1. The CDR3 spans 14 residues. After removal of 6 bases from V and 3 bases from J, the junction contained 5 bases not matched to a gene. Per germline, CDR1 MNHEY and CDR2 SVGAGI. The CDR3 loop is CASSPTGVGNTIYF. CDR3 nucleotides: TGTGCCAGCAGCCCCACAGGGGTTGGAAACACCATATATTTT.

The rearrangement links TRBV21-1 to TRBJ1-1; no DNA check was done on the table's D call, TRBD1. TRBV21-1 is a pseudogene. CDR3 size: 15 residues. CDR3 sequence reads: CASSNMGRNNTEAFF. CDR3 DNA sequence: TGTGCCAGCAGCAATATGGGGCGGAATAACACTGAAGCTTTCTTT.

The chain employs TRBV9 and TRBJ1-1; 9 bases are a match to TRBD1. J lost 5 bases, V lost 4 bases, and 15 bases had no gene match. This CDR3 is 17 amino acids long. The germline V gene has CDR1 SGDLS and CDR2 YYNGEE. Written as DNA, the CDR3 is TGTGCCAGCAGCTTTTCGGACAGGGGATCTAGCAAGACTGAAGCTTTCTTT. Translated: CASSFSDRGSSKTEAFF.

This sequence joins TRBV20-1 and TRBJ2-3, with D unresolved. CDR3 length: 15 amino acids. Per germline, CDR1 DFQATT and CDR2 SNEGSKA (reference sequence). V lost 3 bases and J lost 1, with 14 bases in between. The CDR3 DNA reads TGCAGTGCTAGTACTACTTTCCCCCGCACAGATACGCAGTATTTT. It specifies CSASTTFPRTDTQYF.

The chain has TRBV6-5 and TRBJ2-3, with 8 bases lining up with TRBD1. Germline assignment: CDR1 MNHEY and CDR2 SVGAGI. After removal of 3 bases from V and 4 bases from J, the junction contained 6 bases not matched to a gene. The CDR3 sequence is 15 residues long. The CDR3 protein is CASSYTGTGADTQYF. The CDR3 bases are TGTGCCAGCAGTTATACCGGGACAGGAGCAGATACGCAGTATTTT.

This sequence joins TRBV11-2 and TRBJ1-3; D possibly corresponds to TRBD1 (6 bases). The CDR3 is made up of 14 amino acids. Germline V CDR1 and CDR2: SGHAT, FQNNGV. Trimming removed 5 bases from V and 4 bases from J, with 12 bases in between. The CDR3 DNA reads TGTGCCAGCAGCCCAAACAGGGTCGGAAACACCATATATTTT. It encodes CASSPNRVGNTIYF.

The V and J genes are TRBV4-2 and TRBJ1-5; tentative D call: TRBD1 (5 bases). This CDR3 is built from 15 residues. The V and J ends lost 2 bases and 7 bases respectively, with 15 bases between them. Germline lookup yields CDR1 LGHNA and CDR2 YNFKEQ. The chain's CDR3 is CASSQNRRFNQPQHF. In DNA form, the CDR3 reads TGTGCCAGCAGCCAAAACAGGAGATTTAACCAGCCCCAGCATTTT.

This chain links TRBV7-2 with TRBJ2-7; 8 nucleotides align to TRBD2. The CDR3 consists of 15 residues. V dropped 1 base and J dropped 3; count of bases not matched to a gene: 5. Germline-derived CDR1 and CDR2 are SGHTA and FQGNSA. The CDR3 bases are TGTGCCAGCAGCTTAGGGGCCGGGGGGGACTACGAGCAGTACTTC. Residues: CASSLGAGGDYEQYF.

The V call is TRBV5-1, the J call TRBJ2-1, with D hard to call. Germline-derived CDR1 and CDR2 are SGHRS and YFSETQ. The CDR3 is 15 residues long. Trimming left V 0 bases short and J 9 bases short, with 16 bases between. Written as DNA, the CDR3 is TGCGCCAGCAGCTTGGCCCCAGCGCGTGGTCCTGAGCAGTTCTTC. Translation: CASSLAPARGPEQFF.

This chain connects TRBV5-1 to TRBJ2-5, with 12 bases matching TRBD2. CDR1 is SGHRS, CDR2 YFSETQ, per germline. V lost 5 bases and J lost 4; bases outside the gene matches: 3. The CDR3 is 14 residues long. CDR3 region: CASRQTSGRETQYF. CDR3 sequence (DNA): TGCGCCAGCAGACAGACTAGCGGGAGAGAGACCCAGTACTTC.

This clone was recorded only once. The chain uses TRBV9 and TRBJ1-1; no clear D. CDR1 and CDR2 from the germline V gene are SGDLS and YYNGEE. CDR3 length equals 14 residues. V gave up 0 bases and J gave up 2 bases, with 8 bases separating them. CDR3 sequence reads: CASSVVPDNTEAFF. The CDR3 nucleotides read TGTGCCAGCAGCGTAGTACCAGATAACACTGAAGCTTTCTTT.

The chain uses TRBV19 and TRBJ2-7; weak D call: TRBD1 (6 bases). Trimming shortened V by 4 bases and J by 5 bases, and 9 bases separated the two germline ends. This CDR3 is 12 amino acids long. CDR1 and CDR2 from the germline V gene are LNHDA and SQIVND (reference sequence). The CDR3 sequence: CASSKQGHEQYF. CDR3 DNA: TGTGCCAGTAGTAAACAGGGCCACGAGCAGTACTTC.

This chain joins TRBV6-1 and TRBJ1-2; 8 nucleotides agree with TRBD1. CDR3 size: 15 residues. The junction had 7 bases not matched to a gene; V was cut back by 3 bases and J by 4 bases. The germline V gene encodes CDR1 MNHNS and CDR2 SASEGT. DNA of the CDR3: TGTGCCAGCAGTGAGGCGACAGGGGTGGGCTATGGCTACACCTTC. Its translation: CASSEATGVGYGYTF.

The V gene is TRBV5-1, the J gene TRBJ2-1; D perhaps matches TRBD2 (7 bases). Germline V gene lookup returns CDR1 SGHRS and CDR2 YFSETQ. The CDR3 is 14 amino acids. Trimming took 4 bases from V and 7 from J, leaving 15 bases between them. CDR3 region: CASSPMGGRNEQFF. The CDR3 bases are TGCGCCAGCAGCCCAATGGGGGGGCGTAATGAGCAGTTCTTC.

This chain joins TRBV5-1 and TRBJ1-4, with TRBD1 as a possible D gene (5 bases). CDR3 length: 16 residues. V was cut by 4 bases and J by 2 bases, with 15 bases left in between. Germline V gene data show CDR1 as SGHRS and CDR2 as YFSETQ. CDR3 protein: CASSPAGDRTNEKLFF. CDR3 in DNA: TGCGCCAGCAGCCCGGCGGGGGACCGCACTAATGAAAAACTGTTTTTT.

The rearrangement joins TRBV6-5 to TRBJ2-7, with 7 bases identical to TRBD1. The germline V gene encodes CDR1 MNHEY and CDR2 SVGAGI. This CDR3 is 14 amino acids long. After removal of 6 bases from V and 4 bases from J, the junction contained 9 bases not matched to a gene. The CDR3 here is CASSKEQGLYEQYF. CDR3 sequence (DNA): TGTGCCAGCAGCAAAGAACAGGGGCTTTACGAGCAGTACTTC.

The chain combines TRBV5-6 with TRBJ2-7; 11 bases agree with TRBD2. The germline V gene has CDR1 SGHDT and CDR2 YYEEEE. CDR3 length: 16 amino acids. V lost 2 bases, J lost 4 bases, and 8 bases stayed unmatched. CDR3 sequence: CASSFTGLAGGYEQYF. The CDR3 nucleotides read TGTGCCAGCAGCTTTACCGGGCTAGCGGGAGGATACGAGCAGTACTTC. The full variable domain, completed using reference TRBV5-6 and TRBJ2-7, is DAGVTQSPTHLIKTRGQQVTLRCSPKSGHDTVSWYQQALGQGPQFIFQYYEEEERQRGNFPDRFSGHQFPNYSSELNVNALLLGDSALYLCASSFTGLAGGYEQYFGPGTRLTVT.

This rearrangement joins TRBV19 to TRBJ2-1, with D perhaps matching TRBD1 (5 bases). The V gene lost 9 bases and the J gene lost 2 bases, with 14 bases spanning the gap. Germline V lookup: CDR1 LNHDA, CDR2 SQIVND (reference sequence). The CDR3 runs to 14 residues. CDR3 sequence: CASSGTGTYNEQFF. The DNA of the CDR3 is TGTGCCAGCAGTGGCACAGGAACCTACAATGAGCAGTTCTTC.

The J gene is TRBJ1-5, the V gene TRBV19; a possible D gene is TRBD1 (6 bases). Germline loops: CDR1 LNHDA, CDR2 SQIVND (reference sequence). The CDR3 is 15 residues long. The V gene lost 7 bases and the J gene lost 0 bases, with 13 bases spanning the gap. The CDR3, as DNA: TGTGCCAGTACAAGGACAGATAATAGCAATCAGCCCCAGCATTTT. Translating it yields CASTRTDNSNQPQHF. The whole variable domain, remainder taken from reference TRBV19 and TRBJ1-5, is DGGITQSPKYLFRKEGQNVTLSCEQNLNHDAMYWYRQDPGQGLRLIYYSQIVNDFQKGDIAEGYSVSREKKESFPLTVTSAQKNPTAFYLCASTRTDNSNQPQHFGDGTRLSIL.

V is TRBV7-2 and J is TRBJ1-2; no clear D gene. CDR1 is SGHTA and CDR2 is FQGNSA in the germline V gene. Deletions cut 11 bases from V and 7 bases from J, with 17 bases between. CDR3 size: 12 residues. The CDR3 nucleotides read TGTGCCTCTCGCAGGTCGTTGCGTGGCTACACCTTC. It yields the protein CASRRSLRGYTF.

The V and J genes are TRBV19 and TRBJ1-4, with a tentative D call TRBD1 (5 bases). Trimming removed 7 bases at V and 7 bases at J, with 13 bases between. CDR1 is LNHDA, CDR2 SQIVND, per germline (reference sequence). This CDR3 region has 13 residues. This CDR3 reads CASTKIGGEKLFF. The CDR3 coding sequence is TGTGCCAGTACCAAGATCGGGGGTGAAAAACTGTTTTTT. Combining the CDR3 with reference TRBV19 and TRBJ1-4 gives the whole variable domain DGGITQSPKYLFRKEGQNVTLSCEQNLNHDAMYWYRQDPGQGLRLIYYSQIVNDFQKGDIAEGYSVSREKKESFPLTVTSAQKNPTAFYLCASTKIGGEKLFFGSGTQLSVL.

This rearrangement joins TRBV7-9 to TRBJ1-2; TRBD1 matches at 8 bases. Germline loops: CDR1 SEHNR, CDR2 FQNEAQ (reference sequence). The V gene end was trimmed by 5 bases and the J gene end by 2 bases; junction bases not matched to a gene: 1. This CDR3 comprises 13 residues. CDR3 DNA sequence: TGTGCCAGCAGCCAGGGGGCGAACTATGGCTACACCTTC. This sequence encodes CASSQGANYGYTF.

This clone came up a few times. Here the CDR3 reads CASSEVRPSGITDTQYF. The CDR3 DNA reads as TGCGCCAGCAGCGAGGTTCGTCCTAGCGGAATCACAGATACGCAGTATTTT. This chain connects TRBV5-1 to TRBJ2-3, with 7 bases aligning to TRBD2. Germline-derived CDR1 and CDR2 are SGHRS and YFSETQ. V was pared by 4 bases and J by 2 bases, with 13 bases of the junction left unmatched. CDR3 length: 17 amino acids. The entire variable domain, with the rest obtained from reference TRBV5-1 and TRBJ2-3, is as follows: KAGVTQTPRYLIKTRGQQVTLSCSPISGHRSVSWYQQTPGQGLQFLFEYFSETQRNKGNFPGRFSGRQFSNSRSEMNVSTLELGDSALYLCASSEVRPSGITDTQYFGPGTRLTVL.

In DNA form, the CDR3 reads TGTGCCAGCAGCCGTGACATGGGTGGGGAGCAGTTCTTC. It codes for CASSRDMGGEQFF. The V call is TRBV11-3, the J call TRBJ2-1; D gene ambiguous. The germline V gene has CDR1 SGHNT and CDR2 YENEEA. Trimming shortened V by 5 bases and J by 10 bases, and 15 bases separated the two germline ends. The CDR3 has 13 amino acids. The full variable domain, in which reference TRBV11-3 and TRBJ2-1 provide the parts outside the CDR3, is EAGVVQSPRYKIIEKKQPVAFWCNPISGHNTLYWYLQNLGQGPELLIRYENEEAVDDSQLPKDRFSAERLKGVDSTLKIQPAELGDSAVYLCASSRDMGGEQFFGPGTRLTVL.

In DNA form, the CDR3 reads TGTGCCAGCACCGTAGCGGGAGGGCCCTACGAGCAGTACTTC. This encodes CASTVAGGPYEQYF. The rearrangement uses TRBV27 and TRBJ2-7; 11 positions agree with TRBD2. Germline V CDR1 and CDR2: MNHEY, SMNVEV (reference sequence). The CDR3 runs 14 residues. J gave up 2 bases and V 7 bases, and 4 bases lay outside the gene matches.

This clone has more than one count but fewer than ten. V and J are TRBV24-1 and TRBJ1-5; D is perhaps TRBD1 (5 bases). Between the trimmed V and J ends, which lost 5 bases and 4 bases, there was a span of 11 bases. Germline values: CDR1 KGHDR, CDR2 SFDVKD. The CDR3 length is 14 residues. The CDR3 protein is CATSGPGRNQPQHF. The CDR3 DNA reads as TGTGCCACCAGTGGACCAGGGCGTAATCAGCCCCAGCATTTT.